This TCR beta chain came from a study of T-cell memory formation after mild COVID-19. Overall study results and limits: Clones contracting across day 15 to 85 had a balanced CD4/CD8 profile; later expanding clones leaned CD4+. Contracting CD8+ clones were enriched in EMRA, CD4+ mainly in CM and EM.

This clonotype was detected only a few times. Its antigen is unidentified. The CDR3 spans 15 residues. Germline V gives CDR1 LGHDT, CDR2 YNNKEL (reference sequence). V shed 0 bases and J shed 9 bases, with 15 bases lying between them. A single record per CDR3 protein comes from TCRdb applying MiXCR to the 5' RACE reads. There are approximately 200,000 distinct CDR3 sequences in the sample; 16% occur only once, and about 1.9% lies in the top ten. The sequencing sample was made of PBMCs or a T cell subset sorted from them (not recorded which). V usage is TRBV3-1 and J usage is TRBJ2-1; unclear D gene. This TCR came from an adult woman who had mild COVID-19 (a few samples of this study predate the infection). Cell type and time point are not known. In DNA, the CDR3 is TGTGCCAGCAGCCAAGAGAAGGGAAGGTGGGGTGAGCAGTTCTTC. Translating gives CASSQEKGRWGEQFF.